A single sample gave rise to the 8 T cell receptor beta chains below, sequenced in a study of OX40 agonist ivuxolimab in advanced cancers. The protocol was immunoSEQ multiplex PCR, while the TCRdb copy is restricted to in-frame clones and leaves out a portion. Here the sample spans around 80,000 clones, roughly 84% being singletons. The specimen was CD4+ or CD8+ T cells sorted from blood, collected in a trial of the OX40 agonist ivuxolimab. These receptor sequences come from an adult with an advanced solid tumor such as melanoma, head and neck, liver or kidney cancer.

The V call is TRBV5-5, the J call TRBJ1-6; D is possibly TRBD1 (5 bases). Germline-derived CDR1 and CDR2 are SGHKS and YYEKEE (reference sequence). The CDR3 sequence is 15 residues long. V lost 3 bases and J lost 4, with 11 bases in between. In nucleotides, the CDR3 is TGTGCCAGCAGCTCGACGGGACGGTATAATTCACCCCTCCACTTT. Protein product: CASSSTGRYNSPLHF.

The CDR3 loop is CASRRQLEAFF. CDR3 nucleotides: TGTGCCAGCAGGAGACAGCTTGAAGCTTTCTTT. The chain combines TRBV6-1 with TRBJ1-1; a weak D match, TRBD1 (5 bases). V was trimmed by 6 bases and J by 7 bases, leaving 9 bases between them. The V gene's germline CDR1 is MNHNS and CDR2 SASEGT. The CDR3 has 11 residues.

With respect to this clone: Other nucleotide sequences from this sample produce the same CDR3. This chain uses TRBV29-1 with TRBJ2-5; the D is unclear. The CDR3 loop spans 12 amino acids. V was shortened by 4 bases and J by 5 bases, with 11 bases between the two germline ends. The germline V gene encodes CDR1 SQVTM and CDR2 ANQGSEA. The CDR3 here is CSVGASGETQYF. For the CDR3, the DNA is TGCAGCGTTGGGGCAAGTGGGGAGACCCAGTACTTC.

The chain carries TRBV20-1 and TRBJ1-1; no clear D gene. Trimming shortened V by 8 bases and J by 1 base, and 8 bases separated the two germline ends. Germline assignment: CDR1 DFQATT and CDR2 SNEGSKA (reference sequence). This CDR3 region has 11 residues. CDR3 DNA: TGCAGTCCCTTGGGGAACACTGAAGCTTTCTTT. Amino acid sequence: CSPLGNTEAFF.

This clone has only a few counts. This CDR3 is CASSFARDTQGGYTF. The CDR3 region has the DNA TGTGCCAGCAGCTTCGCCCGGGACACCCAAGGGGGCTACACCTTC. The chain couples TRBV5-4 to TRBJ1-2; D perhaps matches TRBD1 (6 bases). The CDR3 covers 15 residues. Germline V gives CDR1 SGHNT, CDR2 YYREEE (reference sequence). Between the trimmed V and J ends, which lost 2 bases and 8 bases, there was a span of 19 bases.

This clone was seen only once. The CDR3 protein is CASSSRDTQYF. The CDR3 DNA follows: TGTGCCAGCAGCTCGAGAGATACGCAGTATTTT. The J gene is TRBJ2-3, the V gene TRBV5-6; D call uncertain. From germline, CDR1 is SGHDT and CDR2 YYEEEE. This CDR3 region has 11 residues. Trimming shortened V by 3 bases and J by 5 bases, and 4 bases separated the two germline ends.

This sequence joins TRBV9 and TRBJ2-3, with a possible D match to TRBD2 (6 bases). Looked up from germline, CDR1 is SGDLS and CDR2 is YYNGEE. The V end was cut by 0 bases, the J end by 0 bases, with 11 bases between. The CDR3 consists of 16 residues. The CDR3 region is CASSVGLASSTDTQYF. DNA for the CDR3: TGTGCCAGCAGCGTAGGGCTAGCGAGTAGCACAGATACGCAGTATTTT.

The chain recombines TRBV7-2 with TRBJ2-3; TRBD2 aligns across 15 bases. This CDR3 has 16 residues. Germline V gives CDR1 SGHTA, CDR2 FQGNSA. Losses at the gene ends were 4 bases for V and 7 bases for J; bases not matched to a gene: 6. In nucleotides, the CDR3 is TGTGCCAGCAGCTGGGGACTAGCGGGGGGACTTAATACGCAGTATTTT. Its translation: CASSWGLAGGLNTQYF.